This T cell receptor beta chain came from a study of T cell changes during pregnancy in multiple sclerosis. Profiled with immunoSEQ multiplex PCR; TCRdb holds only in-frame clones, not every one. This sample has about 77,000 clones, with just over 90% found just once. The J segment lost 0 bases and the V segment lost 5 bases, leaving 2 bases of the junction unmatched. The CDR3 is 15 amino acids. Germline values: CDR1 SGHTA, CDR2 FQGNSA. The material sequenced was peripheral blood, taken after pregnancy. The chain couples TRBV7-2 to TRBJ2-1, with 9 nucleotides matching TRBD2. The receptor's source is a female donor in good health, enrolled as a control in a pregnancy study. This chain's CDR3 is CASSLSGSSYNEQFF. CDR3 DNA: TGTGCCAGCAGCCTTAGCGGGAGCTCCTACAATGAGCAGTTCTTC.